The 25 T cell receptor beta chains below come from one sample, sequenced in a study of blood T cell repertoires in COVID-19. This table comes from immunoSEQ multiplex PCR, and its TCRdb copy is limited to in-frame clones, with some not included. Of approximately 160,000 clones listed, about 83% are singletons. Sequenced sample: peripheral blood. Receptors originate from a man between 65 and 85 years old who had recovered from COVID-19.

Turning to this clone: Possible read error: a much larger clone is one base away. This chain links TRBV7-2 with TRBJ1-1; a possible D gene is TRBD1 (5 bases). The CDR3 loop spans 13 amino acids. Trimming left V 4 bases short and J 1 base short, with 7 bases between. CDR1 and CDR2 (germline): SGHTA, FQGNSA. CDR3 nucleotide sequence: TGTGCCAGCAGCTCTGACAGGAACACTGAAGCTTTCTTT. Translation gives CASSSDRNTEAFF.

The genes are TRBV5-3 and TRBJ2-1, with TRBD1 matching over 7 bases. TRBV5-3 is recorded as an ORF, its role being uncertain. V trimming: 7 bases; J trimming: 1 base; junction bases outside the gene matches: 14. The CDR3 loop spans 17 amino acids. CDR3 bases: TGTGCCAGAGCACAATCGACAGGGAAAGAATCCTACAATGAGCAGTTCTTC. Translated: CARAQSTGKESYNEQFF.

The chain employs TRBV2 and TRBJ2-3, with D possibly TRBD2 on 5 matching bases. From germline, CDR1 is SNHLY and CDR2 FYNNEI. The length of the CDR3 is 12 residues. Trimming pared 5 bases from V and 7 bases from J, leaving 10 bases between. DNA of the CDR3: TGTGCCAGCAGTCTTAGCGATAATACGCAGTATTTT. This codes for CASSLSDNTQYF.

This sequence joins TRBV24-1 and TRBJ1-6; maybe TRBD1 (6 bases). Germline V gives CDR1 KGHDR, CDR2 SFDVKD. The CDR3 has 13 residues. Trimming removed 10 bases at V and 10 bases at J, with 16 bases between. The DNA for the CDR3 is TGTGCCACTAGCAAGGACAGTCGATCACCCCTCCACTTT. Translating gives CATSKDSRSPLHF.

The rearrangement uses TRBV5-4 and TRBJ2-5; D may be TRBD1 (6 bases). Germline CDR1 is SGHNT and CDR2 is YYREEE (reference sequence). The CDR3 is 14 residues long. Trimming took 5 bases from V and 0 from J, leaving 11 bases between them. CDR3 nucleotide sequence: TGTGCCAGCAGGCCAGACAGGAACCAAGAGACCCAGTACTTC. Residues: CASRPDRNQETQYF.

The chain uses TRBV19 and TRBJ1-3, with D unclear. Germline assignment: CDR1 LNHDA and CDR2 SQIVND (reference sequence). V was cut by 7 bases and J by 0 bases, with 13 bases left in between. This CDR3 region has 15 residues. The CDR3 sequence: CASKADWSSGNTIYF. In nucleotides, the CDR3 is TGTGCCAGTAAGGCGGACTGGAGCTCTGGAAACACCATATATTTT.

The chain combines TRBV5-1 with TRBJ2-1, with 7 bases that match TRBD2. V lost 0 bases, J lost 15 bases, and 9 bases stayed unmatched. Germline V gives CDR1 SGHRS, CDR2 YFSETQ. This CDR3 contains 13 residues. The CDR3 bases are TGCGCCAGCAGCTTGGACACAACTAGCGTACGGTTCTTC. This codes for CASSLDTTSVRFF. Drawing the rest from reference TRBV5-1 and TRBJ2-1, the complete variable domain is KAGVTQTPRYLIKTRGQQVTLSCSPISGHRSVSWYQQTPGQGLQFLFEYFSETQRNKGNFPGRFSGRQFSNSRSEMNVSTLELGDSALYLCASSLDTTSVRFFGPGTRLTVL.

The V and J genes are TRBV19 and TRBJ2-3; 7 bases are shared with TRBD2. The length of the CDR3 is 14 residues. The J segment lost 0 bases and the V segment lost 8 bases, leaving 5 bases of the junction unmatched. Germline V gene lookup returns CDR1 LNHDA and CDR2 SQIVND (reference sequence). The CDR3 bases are TGTGCCAGTGATAGCGGGTCTAGCACAGATACGCAGTATTTT. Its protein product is CASDSGSSTDTQYF. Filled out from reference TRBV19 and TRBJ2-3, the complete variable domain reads DGGITQSPKYLFRKEGQNVTLSCEQNLNHDAMYWYRQDPGQGLRLIYYSQIVNDFQKGDIAEGYSVSREKKESFPLTVTSAQKNPTAFYLCASDSGSSTDTQYFGPGTRLTVL.

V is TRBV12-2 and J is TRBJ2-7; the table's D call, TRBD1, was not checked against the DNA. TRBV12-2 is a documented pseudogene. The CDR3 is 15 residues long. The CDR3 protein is CASRLSDKPYYEQYF. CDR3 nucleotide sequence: TGTGCAAGTCGCTTAAGTGACAAACCTTACTACGAGCAGTACTTC.

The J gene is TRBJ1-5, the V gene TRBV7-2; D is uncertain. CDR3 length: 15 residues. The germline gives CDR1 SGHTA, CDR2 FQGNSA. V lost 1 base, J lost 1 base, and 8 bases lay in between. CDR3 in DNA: TGTGCCAGCAGCTTAGTTCGTTCCAGCAATCAGCCCCAGCATTTT. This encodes CASSLVRSSNQPQHF.

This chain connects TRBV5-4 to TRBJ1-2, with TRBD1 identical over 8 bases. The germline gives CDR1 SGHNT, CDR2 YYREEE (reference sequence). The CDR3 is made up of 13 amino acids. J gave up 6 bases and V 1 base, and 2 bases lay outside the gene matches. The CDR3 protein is CASSLTGGDGYTF. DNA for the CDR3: TGTGCCAGCAGCTTGACAGGGGGAGATGGCTACACCTTC.

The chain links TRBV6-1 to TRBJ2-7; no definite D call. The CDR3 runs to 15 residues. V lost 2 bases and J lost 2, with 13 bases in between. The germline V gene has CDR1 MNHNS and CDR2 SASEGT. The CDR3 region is CASSELSARTYEQYF. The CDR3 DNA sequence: TGTGCCAGCAGTGAACTCAGCGCCCGAACCTACGAGCAGTACTTC.

CDR3 DNA sequence: TGCGCCAGCAGTGAGTCGGGAGGTGGGTCCTACGAGCAGTACTTC. It is translated as CASSESGGGSYEQYF. The J gene is TRBJ2-7, the V gene TRBV10-2; D possibly corresponds to TRBD2 (6 bases). V gave up 0 bases and J gave up 1 base, with 10 bases separating them. The germline V gene has CDR1 WSHSY and CDR2 SAAADI. The CDR3 totals 15 residues.

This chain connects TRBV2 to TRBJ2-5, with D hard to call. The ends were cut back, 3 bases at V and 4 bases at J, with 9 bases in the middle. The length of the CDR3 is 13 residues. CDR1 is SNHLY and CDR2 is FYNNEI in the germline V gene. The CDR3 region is CASSDISTETQYF. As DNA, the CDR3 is TGTGCCAGCAGTGATATTAGTACAGAGACCCAGTACTTC.

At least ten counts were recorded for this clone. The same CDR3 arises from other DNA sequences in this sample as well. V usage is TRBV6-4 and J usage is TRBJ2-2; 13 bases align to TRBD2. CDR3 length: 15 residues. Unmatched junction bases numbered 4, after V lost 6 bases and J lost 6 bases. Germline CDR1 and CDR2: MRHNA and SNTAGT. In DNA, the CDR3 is TGTGCCAGCAGCGAACTAGCGGGAGGGCCCGGGGAGCTGTTTTTT. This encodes CASSELAGGPGELFF.

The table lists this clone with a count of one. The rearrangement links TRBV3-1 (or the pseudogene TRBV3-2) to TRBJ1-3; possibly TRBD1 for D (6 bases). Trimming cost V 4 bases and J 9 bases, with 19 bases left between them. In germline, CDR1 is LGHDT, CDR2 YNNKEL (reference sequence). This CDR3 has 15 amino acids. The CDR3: CASSPQTGPGGTIYF. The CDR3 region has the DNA TGTGCCAGCAGCCCCCAGACAGGCCCGGGGGGCACCATATATTTT.

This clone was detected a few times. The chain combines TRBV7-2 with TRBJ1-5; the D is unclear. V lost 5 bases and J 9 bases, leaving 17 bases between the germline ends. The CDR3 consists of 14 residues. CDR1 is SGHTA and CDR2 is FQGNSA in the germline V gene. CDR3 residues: CASSLGKGAWPQHF. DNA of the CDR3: TGTGCCAGCAGCCTCGGGAAGGGCGCGTGGCCCCAGCATTTT.

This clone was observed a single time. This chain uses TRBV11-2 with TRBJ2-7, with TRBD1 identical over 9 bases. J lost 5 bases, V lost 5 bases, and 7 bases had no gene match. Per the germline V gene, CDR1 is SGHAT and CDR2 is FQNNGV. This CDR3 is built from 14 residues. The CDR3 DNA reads TGTGCCAGCAGCCTCGGACAGGGGTCGGACGAGCAGTACTTC. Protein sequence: CASSLGQGSDEQYF.

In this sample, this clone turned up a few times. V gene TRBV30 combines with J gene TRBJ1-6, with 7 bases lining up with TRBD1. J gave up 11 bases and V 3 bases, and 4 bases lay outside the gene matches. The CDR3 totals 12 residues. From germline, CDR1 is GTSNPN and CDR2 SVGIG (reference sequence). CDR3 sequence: CAWRDRLAPLHF. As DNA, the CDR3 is TGTGCCTGGAGGGACAGGTTGGCACCCCTCCACTTT.

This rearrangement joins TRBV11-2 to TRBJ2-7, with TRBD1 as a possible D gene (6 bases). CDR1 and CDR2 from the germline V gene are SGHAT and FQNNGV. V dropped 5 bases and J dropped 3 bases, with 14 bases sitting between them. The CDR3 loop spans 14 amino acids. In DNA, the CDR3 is TGTGCCAGCAGCCCACAGGGATGGGGCTACGAGCAGTACTTC. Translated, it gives CASSPQGWGYEQYF.

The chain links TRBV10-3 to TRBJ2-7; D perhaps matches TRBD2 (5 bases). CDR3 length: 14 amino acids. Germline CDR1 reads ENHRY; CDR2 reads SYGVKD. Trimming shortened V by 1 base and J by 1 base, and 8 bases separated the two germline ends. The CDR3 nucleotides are TGTGCCATCAGTGAGTTGAGGAGGTCCTACGAGCAGTACTTC. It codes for CAISELRRSYEQYF.

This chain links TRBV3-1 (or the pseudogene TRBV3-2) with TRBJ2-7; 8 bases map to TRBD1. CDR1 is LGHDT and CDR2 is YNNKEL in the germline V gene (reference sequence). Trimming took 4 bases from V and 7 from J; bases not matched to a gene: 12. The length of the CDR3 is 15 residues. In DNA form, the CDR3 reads TGTGCCAGCAGCCCCAGGGGGCGCATCACCCAAGAGCAGTACTTC. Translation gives CASSPRGRITQEQYF.

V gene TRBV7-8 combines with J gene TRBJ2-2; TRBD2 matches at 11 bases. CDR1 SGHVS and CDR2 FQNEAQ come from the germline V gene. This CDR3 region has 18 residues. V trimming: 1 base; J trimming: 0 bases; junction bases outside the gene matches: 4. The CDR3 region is CASSLETSGAANTGELFF. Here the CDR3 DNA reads TGTGCCAGCAGCTTAGAGACTAGCGGGGCGGCGAACACCGGGGAGCTGTTTTTT.

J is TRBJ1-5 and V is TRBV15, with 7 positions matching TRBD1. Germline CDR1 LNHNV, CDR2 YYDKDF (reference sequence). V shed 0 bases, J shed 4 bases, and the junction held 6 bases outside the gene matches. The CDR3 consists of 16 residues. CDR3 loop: CATSRDRTGLNQPQHF. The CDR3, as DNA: TGTGCCACCAGCAGAGATCGGACAGGCTTAAATCAGCCCCAGCATTTT. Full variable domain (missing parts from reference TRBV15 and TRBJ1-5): DAMVIQNPRYQVTQFGKPVTLSCSQTLNHNVMYWYQQKSSQAPKLLFHYYDKDFNNEADTPDNFQSRRPNTSFCFLDIRSPGLGDTAMYLCATSRDRTGLNQPQHFGDGTRLSIL.

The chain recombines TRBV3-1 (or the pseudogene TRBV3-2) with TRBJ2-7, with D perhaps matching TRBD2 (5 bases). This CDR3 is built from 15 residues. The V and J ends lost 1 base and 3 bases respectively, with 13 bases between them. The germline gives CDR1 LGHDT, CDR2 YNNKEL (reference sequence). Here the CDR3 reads CASSQANQDFYEQYF. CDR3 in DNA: TGTGCCAGCAGCCAAGCTAACCAGGACTTCTACGAGCAGTACTTC.